This T cell receptor (beta chain) was captured in a study of shared clonotypes between healthy human individuals. V was cut by 1 base and J by 6 bases, with 16 bases left in between. From germline, CDR1 is SGHTA and CDR2 FQGNSA. This CDR3 is 15 amino acids long. In the sorted-subset replicate PCRs, 150 to 200 ng DNA, 25,000 to 35,000 T cell genomes, was used. Sequencing used immunoSEQ multiplex PCR; TCRdb keeps in-frame clones, though not all of them. This table has roughly 1,000,000 clones, about 84% appearing once. Study conclusions and caveats: The study drew on few donors, limiting represented genetic and exposure-history diversity. Some clonotypes were shared by all four sorted-subset donors, while others were not shared. The non-shared ones had lower generation probabilities than the shared ones.

Comment on this clone: The antigen remains unidentified.

The source of this sequence is a young man in good health. Some clones in this sample may be carry-over from other donors' samples. The sample taken for sequencing was memory CD4+ T cells from PBMCs. This sample's subset: CD45RA-negative fraction. The chain carries TRBV7-2 and TRBJ2-7, with a weak D call TRBD1 (6 bases). CDR3 residues: CASSLGDLRDTEQYF. DNA for the CDR3: TGTGCCAGCAGCTTAGGCGATCTCCGGGACACCGAGCAGTACTTC.